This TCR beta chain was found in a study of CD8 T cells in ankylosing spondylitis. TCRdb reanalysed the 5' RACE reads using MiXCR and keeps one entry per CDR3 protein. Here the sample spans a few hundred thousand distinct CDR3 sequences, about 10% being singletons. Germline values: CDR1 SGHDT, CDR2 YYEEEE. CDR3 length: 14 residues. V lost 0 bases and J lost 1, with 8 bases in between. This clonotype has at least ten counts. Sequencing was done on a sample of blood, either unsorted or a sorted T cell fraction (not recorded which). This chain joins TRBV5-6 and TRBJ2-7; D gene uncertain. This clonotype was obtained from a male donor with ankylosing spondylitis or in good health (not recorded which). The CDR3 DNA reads TGTGCCAGCAGCTTGGCACGCCCGTCCTACGAGCAGTACTTC. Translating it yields CASSLARPSYEQYF. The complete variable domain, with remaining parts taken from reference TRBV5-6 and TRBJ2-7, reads DAGVTQSPTHLIKTRGQQVTLRCSPKSGHDTVSWYQQALGQGPQFIFQYYEEEERQRGNFPDRFSGHQFPNYSSELNVNALLLGDSALYLCASSLARPSYEQYFGPGTRLTVT.